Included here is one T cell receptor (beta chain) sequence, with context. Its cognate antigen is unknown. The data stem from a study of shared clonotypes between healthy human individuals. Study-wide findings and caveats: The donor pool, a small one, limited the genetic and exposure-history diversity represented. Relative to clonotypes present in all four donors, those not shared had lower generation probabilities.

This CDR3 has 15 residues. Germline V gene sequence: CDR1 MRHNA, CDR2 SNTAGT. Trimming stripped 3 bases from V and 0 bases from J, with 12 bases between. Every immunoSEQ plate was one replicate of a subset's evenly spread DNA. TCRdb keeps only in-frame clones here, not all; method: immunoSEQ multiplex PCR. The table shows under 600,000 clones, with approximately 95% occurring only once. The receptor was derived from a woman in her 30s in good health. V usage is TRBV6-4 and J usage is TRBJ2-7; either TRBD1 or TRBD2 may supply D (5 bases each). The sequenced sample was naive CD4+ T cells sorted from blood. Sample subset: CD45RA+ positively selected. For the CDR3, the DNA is TGTGCCAGCAGTGAATATGGGGGATTCTCCTACGAGCAGTACTTC. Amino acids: CASSEYGGFSYEQYF.